The rows below give T cell receptor beta chains drawn from one sample of a study of early T cells in non-severe SARS-CoV-2 infection. TCRdb redid the calling of the 5' RACE reads with MiXCR, one entry per CDR3 protein. The top ten clones hold around 3.3% of a sample with approximately 76,000 distinct CDR3 sequences, 11% to 15% of them seen once. The sequenced sample was whole blood. The receptors shown here come from an adult who was a healthcare worker with PCR-confirmed SARS-CoV-2 infection or an uninfected control (not recorded which). The conserved cysteine and the conserved F or W are not part of the CDR3 here.

j_call	v_call	cdr3_aa
TRBJ1-5	TRBV7-9	ASSLRDQPQH
TRBJ2-1	TRBV11-2	ASSSDWGLAGSRHNEQF
TRBJ2-1	TRBV20-1	SARWMRTPNEQF
TRBJ1-6	TRBV21-1	ASSLPGTGSSPLH
TRBJ1-4	TRBV3-1	ASSQVIRENEKLF
TRBJ2-1	TRBV7-2	ASSSDLNAYNEQF
TRBJ1-6	TRBV3-1	ASSQPTTTGGLAYNSPLH
TRBJ2-3	TRBV12-3/TRBV12-4	ASILGGGTDTQY
TRBJ2-2	TRBV19	ASSIGMNTGELF
TRBJ1-3	TRBV19	ASSKDPAPGNTIY
TRBJ2-7	TRBV4-2	ASSQDGDRVEQY
TRBJ2-3	TRBV10-3	AIRWDGRTDTQY
TRBJ2-3	TRBV2	ASSGGQVLDTQY
TRBJ2-1	TRBV10-3	AISDRVGEQF
TRBJ2-7	TRBV10-3	AISESGPSSYEQY
TRBJ2-2	TRBV11-2	ASSEDRSAGELF